The 32 T cell receptor beta chains given below trace back to one sample, sequenced in a study of T cells in Graves' hyperthyroidism and ophthalmopathy. Template material for amplifying TCR beta CDR3 regions consisted of RNA transcripts. Initially, a first-round RT-PCR of the TCR CDR3 employed the HTBI primer set. From the multiplex PCR reads, TCRdb called clonotypes with MiXCR, one entry per CDR3 protein. The table has 390,000 or so distinct CDR3 sequences, about 15% seen once. Sequenced: blood. All receptors derive from a man aged 18-30 years with Graves' ophthalmopathy.

There are many counts of this clonotype. The V gene is TRBV3-1, the J gene TRBJ2-7; a weak D match, TRBD2 (7 bases). V shed 1 base and J shed 2 bases, with 15 bases lying between them. CDR1 and CDR2 (germline): LGHDT, YNNKEL (reference sequence). The CDR3 consists of 16 residues. The CDR3 spells CASSQGPGGRTYEQYF. CDR3 nucleotides: TGTGCCAGCAGCCAAGGGCCCGGGGGGCGAACCTACGAGCAGTACTTC.

This clonotype was recorded at least ten times. This rearrangement joins TRBV11-2 to TRBJ2-5; D is tentatively TRBD1 or TRBD2 (6 bases each). Deletions cut 1 base from V and 4 bases from J, with 19 bases between. The length of the CDR3 is 17 residues. CDR1 is SGHAT and CDR2 is FQNNGV in the germline V gene. In DNA, the CDR3 is TGTGCCAGCAGCTTAGGGGGGCGAGCGCGGAGGGGAGAGACCCAGTACTTC. Encoded protein: CASSLGGRARRGETQYF.

This clonotype was found once. The chain joins TRBV6-1 to TRBJ1-5; 7 positions agree with TRBD1. The CDR3 loop spans 15 amino acids. The V gene's germline CDR1 is MNHNS and CDR2 SASEGT. Trimming cost V 2 bases and J 9 bases; bases outside gene matches: 10. CDR3 coding DNA: TGTGCCAGCAGTGAAAGGGGGCGCAGCTTTGGGCCCCAGCATTTT. This codes for CASSERGRSFGPQHF.

About this clonotype itself: An end of the junction does not agree with germline; a read error may underlie this. This chain connects TRBV3-1 to TRBJ2-7, with 11 positions matching TRBD1. This CDR3 spans 15 amino acids. The germline gives CDR1 LGHDT, CDR2 YNNKEL (reference sequence). The CDR3 reads CASSHRDRGFDEQYF. The CDR3 DNA reads TGTGCCAGTAGCCACCGGGACAGGGGGTTTGACGAGCAGTACTTC.

There are many counts of this clonotype. The chain uses TRBV30 and TRBJ2-5; TRBD2 might be the D (6 bases). The CDR3 consists of 17 residues. Germline assignment: CDR1 GTSNPN and CDR2 SVGIG (reference sequence). V was shortened by 3 bases and J by 6 bases, with 26 bases between the two germline ends. CDR3 in amino acids: CAWRTSGLVWGGQTQYF. CDR3 nucleotides: TGTGCCTGGAGGACCTCGGGACTGGTCTGGGGTGGACAGACCCAGTACTTC.

This clonotype was seen ten or more times. CDR3 loop: CASSAGLLRYEQYF. DNA of the CDR3: TGTGCCAGCAGTGCGGGACTGCTACGCTACGAGCAGTACTTC. V and J are TRBV27 and TRBJ2-7; the D gene is possibly TRBD2 (6 bases). Germline-derived CDR1 and CDR2 are MNHEY and SMNVEV (reference sequence). V gave up 5 bases and J gave up 3 bases, with 14 bases separating them. This CDR3 spans 14 amino acids.

This clonotype was observed at least ten times. The chain has TRBV24-1 and TRBJ1-5; no reliable D call. The CDR3 spans 14 residues. Germline-derived CDR1 and CDR2 are KGHDR and SFDVKD. Between the trimmed V and J ends, which lost 4 bases and 3 bases, there was a span of 9 bases. CDR3 bases: TGTGCCACCAGTGAATTGGCTCACAATCAGCCCCAGCATTTT. It is translated as CATSELAHNQPQHF.

This clonotype came up many times. The V and J genes are TRBV20-1 and TRBJ2-7; 7 bases are shared with TRBD1. The germline V gene encodes CDR1 DFQATT and CDR2 SNEGSKA (reference sequence). Germline trimming cut 7 bases from V and 3 bases from J; bases unmatched to any gene: 12. This CDR3 is 14 amino acids long. Here the CDR3 reads CSVNDRADLYEQYF. CDR3 coding DNA: TGCAGTGTCAATGACAGGGCCGACCTCTACGAGCAGTACTTC.

This clonotype was seen only once. V usage is TRBV7-2 and J usage is TRBJ2-7, with 9 bases aligning to TRBD2. CDR1 and CDR2 (germline): SGHTA, FQGNSA. The CDR3 contains 14 residues. Losses at the gene ends were 3 bases for V and 6 bases for J; bases not matched to a gene: 6. Written as DNA, the CDR3 is TGTGCCAGCAGCTTCGAGGGACTAGCAGTCGAGCAGTACTTC. Translating gives CASSFEGLAVEQYF. The full variable domain, its missing parts supplied by reference TRBV7-2 and TRBJ2-7, is GAGVSQSPSNKVTEKGKDVELRCDPISGHTALYWYRQSLGQGLEFLIYFQGNSAPDKSGLPSDRFSAERTGGSVSTLTIQRTQQEDSAVYLCASSFEGLAVEQYFGPGTRLTVT.

This chain uses TRBV4-1 with TRBJ1-3, with TRBD1 identical over 8 bases. Germline values: CDR1 MGHRA, CDR2 YSYEKL. The CDR3 has 18 amino acids. J gave up 0 bases and V 4 bases, and 11 bases lay outside the gene matches. The CDR3 DNA sequence: TGCGCCAGCAGCCGCACAAGCCCCGGACAGGGCTCTGGAAACACCATATATTTT. Its protein is CASSRTSPGQGSGNTIYF.

This clonotype has ten or more counts. The chain links TRBV18 to TRBJ2-5, with 12 nucleotides matching TRBD2. The CDR3 loop spans 16 amino acids. Losses at the gene ends were 6 bases for V and 5 bases for J; bases not matched to a gene: 10. The germline gives CDR1 KGHSH, CDR2 LQKENI. Here the CDR3 reads CASSKGTSGLKETQYF. CDR3 nucleotide sequence: TGTGCCAGCTCGAAGGGGACTAGCGGGCTCAAGGAGACCCAGTACTTC.

The chain is built from TRBV4-1 and TRBJ2-7, with 11 nucleotides matching TRBD2. V lost 4 bases and J lost 3; bases outside the gene matches: 2. Germline V gene sequence: CDR1 MGHRA, CDR2 YSYEKL. The CDR3 spans 14 residues. The CDR3 DNA reads as TGCGCCAGCAGCCCGGGACTAGCGGACTACGAGCAGTACTTC. Translation: CASSPGLADYEQYF.

The chain links TRBV9 to TRBJ1-4; D possibly corresponds to TRBD1 (6 bases). CDR3 size: 16 residues. Trimming took off 2 bases at V and 0 bases at J, with 11 bases between the two ends. Germline V gene data show CDR1 as SGDLS and CDR2 as YYNGEE. The CDR3 is CASSVTGATTNEKLFF. CDR3 coding DNA: TGTGCCAGCAGCGTTACGGGGGCCACAACTAATGAAAAACTGTTTTTT. The full variable domain, its missing parts supplied by reference TRBV9 and TRBJ1-4, is DSGVTQTPKHLITATGQRVTLRCSPRSGDLSVYWYQQSLDQGLQFLIQYYNGEERAKGNILERFSAQQFPDLHSELNLSSLELGDSALYFCASSVTGATTNEKLFFGSGTQLSVL.

The chain recombines TRBV7-9 with TRBJ2-7; 7 positions agree with TRBD1. Losses at the gene ends were 5 bases for V and 9 bases for J; bases not matched to a gene: 10. There are 13 residues in the CDR3. From germline, CDR1 is SEHNR and CDR2 FQNEAQ (reference sequence). DNA of the CDR3: TGTGCCAGCAGCCGAGGGACAGCCACGGGGCAGTACTTC. Amino acid sequence: CASSRGTATGQYF.

This clonotype was recorded at least ten times. The rearrangement joins TRBV20-1 to TRBJ2-7; 8 bases fit TRBD1. This CDR3 has 14 residues. Germline assignment: CDR1 DFQATT and CDR2 SNEGSKA (reference sequence). Trimming removed 7 bases from V and 1 base from J; junction bases left unmatched: 9. CDR3 loop: CSVNRDRRSYEQYF. DNA for the CDR3: TGCAGTGTTAACCGGGACAGGAGATCCTACGAGCAGTACTTC.

This clonotype was detected a few times. This chain connects TRBV10-2 to TRBJ2-3, with a possible D match to TRBD2 (6 bases). Germline loops: CDR1 WSHSY, CDR2 SAAADI. The CDR3 is 14 amino acids. Deletions cut 8 bases from V and 5 bases from J, with 17 bases between. The CDR3 here is CASRGTESGDTQYF. Here the CDR3 DNA reads TGCGCCAGCCGGGGGACCGAGTCCGGAGATACGCAGTATTTT.

V is TRBV27 and J is TRBJ2-1; 13 bases are shared with TRBD2. After removal of 6 bases from V and 5 bases from J, the junction contained 4 bases not matched to a gene. CDR1 and CDR2 from the germline V gene are MNHEY and SMNVEV (reference sequence). The CDR3 length is 15 residues. The CDR3 nucleotides are TGTGCCAGCAGGGTTGGACTAGCGGGAGACAATGAGCAGTTCTTC. It codes for CASRVGLAGDNEQFF.

This clonotype was found many times. V gene TRBV7-9 combines with J gene TRBJ1-2; 7 nucleotides agree with TRBD1. After removal of 5 bases from V and 0 bases from J, the junction contained 6 bases not matched to a gene. Per germline, CDR1 SEHNR and CDR2 FQNEAQ (reference sequence). The CDR3 spans 15 residues. The CDR3 coding sequence is TGTGCCAGCAGCCCGAGGGACAGCTCTAACTATGGCTACACCTTC. It translates to CASSPRDSSNYGYTF. Full variable domain (missing parts from reference TRBV7-9 and TRBJ1-2): DTGVSQNPRHKITKRGQNVTFRCDPISEHNRLYWYRQTLGQGPEFLTYFQNEAQLEKSRLLSDRFSAERPKGSFSTLEIQRTEQGDSAMYLCASSPRDSSNYGYTFGSGTRLTVV.

The genes are TRBV12-3 or TRBV12-4 and TRBJ1-6; a possible D gene is TRBD1 (5 bases). Trimming pared 3 bases from V and 9 bases from J, leaving 9 bases between. The CDR3 has 13 amino acids. The CDR3 DNA sequence: TGTGCCAGCAGTTTGGCGAGGGGTTCACCCCTCCACTTT. This sequence encodes CASSLARGSPLHF.

V usage is TRBV27 and J usage is TRBJ2-3; D ambiguous. The germline V and J ends were trimmed by 4 bases and 10 bases, with 21 bases remaining between them. The CDR3 totals 15 residues. Germline assignment: CDR1 MNHEY and CDR2 SMNVEV (reference sequence). The CDR3 is CASSYLPSSAVAQYF. The CDR3 DNA sequence: TGTGCCAGCAGTTACCTTCCTTCGTCCGCTGTAGCGCAGTATTTT.

This clonotype was found a few times. The chain couples TRBV24-1 to TRBJ2-3, with D tentatively TRBD1 (6 bases). V lost 5 bases to trimming and J lost 4 bases, with 12 bases between them. The V gene's germline CDR1 is KGHDR and CDR2 SFDVKD. The CDR3 sequence is 14 residues long. The CDR3 loop is CATSAQGTADTQYF. The CDR3 region has the DNA TGTGCCACCAGTGCTCAGGGGACGGCAGATACGCAGTATTTT.

This clonotype was counted at least ten times. V gene TRBV27 combines with J gene TRBJ1-1; TRBD1 matches at 7 bases. This CDR3 contains 13 residues. Losses at the gene ends were 8 bases for V and 1 base for J; bases not matched to a gene: 4. CDR1 is MNHEY, CDR2 SMNVEV, per germline (reference sequence). CDR3 in amino acids: CASRGQANTEAFF. The DNA for the CDR3 is TGTGCCAGCCGAGGACAGGCGAACACTGAAGCTTTCTTT.

At least ten counts were recorded for this clonotype. V and J are TRBV2 and TRBJ1-6; TRBD1 is a possible D gene (5 bases). The V gene lost 4 bases and the J gene lost 6 bases, with 10 bases spanning the gap. The CDR3 contains 14 residues. Germline CDR1 is SNHLY and CDR2 is FYNNEI. This chain's CDR3 is CASSVGQGNSPLHF. The CDR3 bases are TGTGCCAGCAGTGTCGGGCAGGGTAATTCACCCCTCCACTTT. Filled out from reference TRBV2 and TRBJ1-6, the complete variable domain reads EPEVTQTPSHQVTQMGQEVILRCVPISNHLYFYWYRQILGQKVEFLVSFYNNEISEKSEIFDDQFSVERPDGSNFTLKIRSTKLEDSAMYFCASSVGQGNSPLHFGNGTRLTVT.

This clonotype was seen repeatedly, ten times or more. This chain uses TRBV20-1 with TRBJ2-5; 9 nucleotides match TRBD2. Germline CDR1 and CDR2: DFQATT and SNEGSKA (reference sequence). The CDR3 is 15 amino acids. Unmatched junction bases numbered 7, after V lost 3 bases and J lost 2 bases. CDR3 protein: CSASGRGGQQETQYF. CDR3 DNA: TGCAGTGCTAGCGGGCGGGGGGGCCAACAAGAGACCCAGTACTTC.

This clonotype was counted at least ten times. As DNA, the CDR3 is TGCGCCAGCACCTGGGCGGGAAACACAGATACGCAGTATTTT. It codes for CASTWAGNTDTQYF. This chain uses TRBV5-1 with TRBJ2-3, with a possible D match to TRBD2 (6 bases). Trimming removed 6 bases at V and 2 bases at J, with 13 bases between. The length of the CDR3 is 14 residues. Germline assignment: CDR1 SGHRS and CDR2 YFSETQ. Full variable domain (outside the CDR3, taken from reference TRBV5-1 and TRBJ2-3): KAGVTQTPRYLIKTRGQQVTLSCSPISGHRSVSWYQQTPGQGLQFLFEYFSETQRNKGNFPGRFSGRQFSNSRSEMNVSTLELGDSALYLCASTWAGNTDTQYFGPGTRLTVL.

V usage is TRBV27 and J usage is TRBJ2-7, with D maybe TRBD2 (5 bases). CDR3 size: 13 residues. Per germline, CDR1 MNHEY and CDR2 SMNVEV (reference sequence). V was shortened by 5 bases and J by 7 bases, with 15 bases between the two germline ends. As DNA, the CDR3 is TGTGCCAGCAGTGTCACAGCCTTAGCGGAGCAGTACTTC. It yields the protein CASSVTALAEQYF.

This clonotype was counted ten times or more. V and J are TRBV4-1 and TRBJ1-1; D gene uncertain. The germline V gene encodes CDR1 MGHRA and CDR2 YSYEKL. V lost 0 bases and J 2 bases, leaving 10 bases between the germline ends. The CDR3 consists of 15 residues. The CDR3: CASSQEAGSNTEAFF. CDR3 bases: TGCGCCAGCAGCCAAGAGGCCGGCAGTAACACTGAAGCTTTCTTT.

A remark on this clonotype: A much larger clone lies one base from this, so it may be a read error. The CDR3 protein is CASSSRDREETQCF. The CDR3 bases are TGTGCCAGCAGTTCCCGGGACAGGGAAGAGACCCAGTGCTTC. The chain has TRBV12-3 or TRBV12-4 and TRBJ2-5; 9 bases fit TRBD1. This CDR3 is built from 14 residues.

The chain carries TRBV20-1 and TRBJ2-1; D is ambiguous. The germline V gene has CDR1 DFQATT and CDR2 SNEGSKA (reference sequence). The V gene lost 0 bases and the J gene lost 9 bases, with 12 bases spanning the gap. This CDR3 is 13 amino acids long. CDR3 nucleotides: TGCAGTGCTAGAGATCAACCCATCTCTGAGCAGTTCTTC. This encodes CSARDQPISEQFF.

This chain connects TRBV19 to TRBJ1-1; 8 bases agree with TRBD1. This CDR3 is built from 13 residues. V lost 9 bases to trimming and J lost 5 bases; unmatched junction nucleotides: 8. Per germline, CDR1 LNHDA and CDR2 SQIVND (reference sequence). Here the CDR3 DNA reads TGTGCCAGCAGACAGGGGCAAGGAACTGAAGCTTTCTTT. It encodes CASRQGQGTEAFF.

This clonotype has a count of ten or more. This chain connects TRBV12-3 or TRBV12-4 to TRBJ2-1; the match to TRBD2 covers 9 bases. The CDR3 covers 15 residues. The V gene end was trimmed by 3 bases and the J gene end by 5 bases; junction bases not matched to a gene: 5. Here the CDR3 reads CASSFGLAGHNEQFF. The CDR3 DNA is TGTGCCAGCAGTTTCGGGCTAGCGGGGCACAATGAGCAGTTCTTC.

This clonotype came up a few times. This chain joins TRBV4-1 and TRBJ2-1, with 13 positions matching TRBD2. CDR1 MGHRA and CDR2 YSYEKL come from the germline V gene. V trimming: 0 bases; J trimming: 7 bases; junction bases outside the gene matches: 3. The CDR3 has 16 amino acids. CDR3 region: CASSQDGLAGVNEQFF. CDR3 DNA: TGCGCCAGCAGCCAAGATGGACTAGCGGGAGTAAATGAGCAGTTCTTC.